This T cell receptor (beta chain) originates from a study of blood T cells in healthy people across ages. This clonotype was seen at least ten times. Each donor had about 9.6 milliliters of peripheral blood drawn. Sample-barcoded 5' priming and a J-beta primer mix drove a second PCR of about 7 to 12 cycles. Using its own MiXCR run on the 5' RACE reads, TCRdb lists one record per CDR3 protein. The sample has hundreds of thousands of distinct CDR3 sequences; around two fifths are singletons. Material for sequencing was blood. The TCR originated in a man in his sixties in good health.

CDR3 protein: CSARDTGREAFF. CDR3 in DNA: TGCAGTGCTAGAGATACCGGCAGGGAAGCTTTCTTT. The chain employs TRBV20-1 and TRBJ1-1; D is uncertain. V shed 0 bases and J shed 8 bases, with 10 bases lying between them. This CDR3 contains 12 residues. Germline CDR1 and CDR2: DFQATT and SNEGSKA (reference sequence).